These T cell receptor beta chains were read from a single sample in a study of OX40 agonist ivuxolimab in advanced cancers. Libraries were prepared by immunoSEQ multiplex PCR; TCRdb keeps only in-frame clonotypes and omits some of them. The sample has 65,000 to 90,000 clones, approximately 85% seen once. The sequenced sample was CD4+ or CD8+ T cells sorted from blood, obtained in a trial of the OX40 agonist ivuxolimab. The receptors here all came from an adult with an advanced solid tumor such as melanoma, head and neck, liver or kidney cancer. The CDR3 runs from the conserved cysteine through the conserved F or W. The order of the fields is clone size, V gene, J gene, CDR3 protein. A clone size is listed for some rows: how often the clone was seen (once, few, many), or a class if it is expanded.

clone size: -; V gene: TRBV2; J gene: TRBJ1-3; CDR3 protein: CASSEVLNTIYF
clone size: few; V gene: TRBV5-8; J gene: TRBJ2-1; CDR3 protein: CASSPLTLAGGSNEQFF
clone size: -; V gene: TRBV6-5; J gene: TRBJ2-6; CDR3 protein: CASTEISGANVLTF
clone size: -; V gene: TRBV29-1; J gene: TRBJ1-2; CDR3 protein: CSVDAPNYGYTF
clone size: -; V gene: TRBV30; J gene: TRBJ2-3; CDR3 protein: CAWSVIPGTDTQYF
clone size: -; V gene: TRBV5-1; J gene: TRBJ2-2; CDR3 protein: CASSLAGPNTGELFF
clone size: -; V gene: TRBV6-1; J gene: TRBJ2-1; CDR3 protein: CASSEGREVLSSYNEQFF
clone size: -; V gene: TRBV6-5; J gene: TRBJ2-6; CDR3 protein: CASSYSRGSGANVLTF
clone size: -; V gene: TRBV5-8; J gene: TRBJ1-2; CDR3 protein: CASSSLHGYTF
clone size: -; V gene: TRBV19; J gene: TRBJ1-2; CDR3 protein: CASRPGTGRNYGYTF
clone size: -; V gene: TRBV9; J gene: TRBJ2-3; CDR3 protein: CASSVSAEDTQYF
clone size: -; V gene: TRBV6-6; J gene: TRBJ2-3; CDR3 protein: CASSYTGQADTQYF
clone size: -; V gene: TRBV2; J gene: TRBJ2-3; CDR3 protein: CASTYFEAQYF
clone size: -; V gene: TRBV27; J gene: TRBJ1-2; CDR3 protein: CASSLYPDRMDYGYTF
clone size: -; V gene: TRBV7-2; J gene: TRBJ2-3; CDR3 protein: CASNLGGGGSPSTDTQYF
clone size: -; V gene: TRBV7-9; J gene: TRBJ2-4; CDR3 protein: CASSPRTSGLAKNIQYF
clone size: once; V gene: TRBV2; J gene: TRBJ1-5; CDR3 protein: CASSERRAGVQPQHF
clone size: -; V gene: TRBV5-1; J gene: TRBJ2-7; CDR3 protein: CASSLRFGQGTSNEQYF
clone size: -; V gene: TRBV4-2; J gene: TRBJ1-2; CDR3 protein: CASSQDLRDMDYGYTF
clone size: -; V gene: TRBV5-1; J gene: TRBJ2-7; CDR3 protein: CASSFASGSLAQYF
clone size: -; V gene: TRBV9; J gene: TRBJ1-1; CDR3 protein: CASSPQAGNTEAFF
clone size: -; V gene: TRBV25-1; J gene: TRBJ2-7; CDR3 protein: CASSDTDHFNYEQYF
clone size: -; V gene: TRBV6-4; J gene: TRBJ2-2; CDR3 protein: CASSITGTGELFF
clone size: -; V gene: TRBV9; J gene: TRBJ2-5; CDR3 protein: CASSVDGLLGIQETQYF
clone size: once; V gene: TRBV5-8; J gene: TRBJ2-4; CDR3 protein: CASSLRQANIQYF
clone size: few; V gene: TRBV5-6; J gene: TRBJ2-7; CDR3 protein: CASSTTGGGLYEQYF
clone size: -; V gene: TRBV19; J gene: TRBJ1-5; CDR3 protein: CASRRLDQPQHF
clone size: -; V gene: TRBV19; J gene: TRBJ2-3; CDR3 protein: CASSTHRGEDTQYF
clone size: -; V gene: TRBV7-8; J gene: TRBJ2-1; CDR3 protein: CASSLTSGGTSYNEQFF
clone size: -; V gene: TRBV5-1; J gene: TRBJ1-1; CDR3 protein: CASSLVSTEAFF
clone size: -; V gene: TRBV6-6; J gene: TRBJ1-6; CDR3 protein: CASSYSRTVNSPLHF